Included here is one T cell receptor (beta chain) sequence, with context. Its antigen is undetermined. The sample is drawn from a study of blood T cells in healthy people across ages. The CDR3 loop spans 17 amino acids. Germline CDR1 SGHTA, CDR2 FQGNSA. Trimming left V 1 base short and J 6 bases short, with 22 bases between. For the second PCR, which ran for about 7 to 11 cycles, a sample-barcoded 5' primer and a J-beta primer mix were used. TCRdb called the 5' RACE reads again in MiXCR, with one record for every CDR3 protein. Counted here are over 1,500,000 distinct CDR3 sequences, roughly 49% occurring once; the ten biggest clones make up roughly 2%. Notes on the study in general: Estimates drawn from one million T cells were deemed to understate diversity.

What was sequenced was blood. The sequence was collected from a woman in her thirties or forties in good health. The chain combines TRBV7-2 with TRBJ2-7, with D possibly TRBD2 on 6 matching bases. The DNA of the CDR3 is TGTGCCAGCAGCTTAGGCCCGTTTTGGGACTCCGGGGGCGAGCAGTACTTC. Protein product: CASSLGPFWDSGGEQYF.